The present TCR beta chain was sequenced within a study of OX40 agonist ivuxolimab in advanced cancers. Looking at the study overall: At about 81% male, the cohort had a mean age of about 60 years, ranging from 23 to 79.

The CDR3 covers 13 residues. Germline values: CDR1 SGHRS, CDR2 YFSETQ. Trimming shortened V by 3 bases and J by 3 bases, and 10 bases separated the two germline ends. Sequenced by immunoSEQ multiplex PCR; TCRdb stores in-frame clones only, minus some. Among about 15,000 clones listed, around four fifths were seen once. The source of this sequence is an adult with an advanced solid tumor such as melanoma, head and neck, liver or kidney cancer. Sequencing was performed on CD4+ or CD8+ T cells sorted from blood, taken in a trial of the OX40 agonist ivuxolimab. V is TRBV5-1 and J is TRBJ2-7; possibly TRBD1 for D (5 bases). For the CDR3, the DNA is TGCGCCAGCAGCTCAGGGCTCTTCTACGAGCAGTACTTC. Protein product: CASSSGLFYEQYF.